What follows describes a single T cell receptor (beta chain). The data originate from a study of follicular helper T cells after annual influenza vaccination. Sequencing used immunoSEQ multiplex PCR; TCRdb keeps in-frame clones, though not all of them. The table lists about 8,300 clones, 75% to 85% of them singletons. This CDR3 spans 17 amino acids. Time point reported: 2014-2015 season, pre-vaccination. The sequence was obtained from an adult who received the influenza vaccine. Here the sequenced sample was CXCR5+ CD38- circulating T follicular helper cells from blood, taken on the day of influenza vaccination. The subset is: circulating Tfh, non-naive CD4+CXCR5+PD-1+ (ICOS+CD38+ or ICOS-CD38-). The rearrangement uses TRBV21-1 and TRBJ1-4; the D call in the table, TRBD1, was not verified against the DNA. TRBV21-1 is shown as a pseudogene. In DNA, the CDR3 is TGTGCCAGCAGCAAAGGGGGACAGGGGGCCGAAGAAGAAAAACTGTTTTTT. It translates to CASSKGGQGAEEEKLFF.